Presented here are 14 T cell receptor beta chains from one specimen sequenced in a study of blood T cell repertoires in COVID-19. Produced via immunoSEQ multiplex PCR; TCRdb's table is partial and in-frame only. The data show tens of thousands of clones, approximately 83% seen once. Sequenced sample: peripheral blood. The receptors here all came from an elderly man with acute or convalescent COVID-19.

For this clone: Other DNA sequences in this specimen translate into the identical CDR3. The chain couples TRBV7-2 to TRBJ2-7, with TRBD2 as a possible D gene (6 bases). The CDR3 contains 14 residues. The ends were cut back, 6 bases at V and 0 bases at J, with 12 bases in the middle. Germline CDR1 and CDR2: SGHTA and FQGNSA. CDR3 region: CASSSLGGSYEQYF. The CDR3 DNA follows: TGTGCCAGCAGTTCATTGGGGGGCTCCTACGAGCAGTACTTC.

This rearrangement joins TRBV7-8 to TRBJ1-4; the match to TRBD1 covers 7 bases. Trimming cost V 5 bases and J 8 bases; bases outside gene matches: 5. Germline CDR1 SGHVS, CDR2 FQNEAQ. This CDR3 region has 13 residues. The DNA of the CDR3 is TGTGCCAGCAGCACTCGACAGGGCGAAAAACTGTTTTTT. Its translation: CASSTRQGEKLFF.

The genes are TRBV24-1 and TRBJ2-5; weak D call: TRBD2 (5 bases). Germline CDR1 is KGHDR and CDR2 is SFDVKD. This CDR3 region has 13 residues. Trimming removed 4 bases at V and 5 bases at J, with 10 bases between. CDR3 in DNA: TGTGCCACCAGTGACGGGGTCCGGGAGACCCAGTACTTC. Translating it yields CATSDGVRETQYF.

The chain employs TRBV9 and TRBJ2-5; 9 nucleotides line up with TRBD1. CDR1 and CDR2 from the germline V gene are SGDLS and YYNGEE. The CDR3 runs to 15 residues. V dropped 2 bases and J dropped 6; count of bases not matched to a gene: 8. CDR3 region: CASSVKGQGKQTQYF. DNA of the CDR3: TGTGCCAGCAGCGTCAAGGGACAGGGAAAACAGACCCAGTACTTC.

This chain connects TRBV7-9 to TRBJ1-6, with a possible D match to TRBD1 (6 bases). V gave up 5 bases and J gave up 6 bases, with 14 bases separating them. Germline V gene data show CDR1 as SEHNR and CDR2 as FQNEAQ (reference sequence). The CDR3 consists of 15 residues. The CDR3 nucleotides read TGTGCCAGCAGCCCTAGGGACACTAGTAATTCACCCCTCCACTTT. It yields the protein CASSPRDTSNSPLHF.

V and J are TRBV7-2 and TRBJ1-2; tentative D call: TRBD1 (5 bases). Between the trimmed V and J ends, which lost 0 bases and 7 bases, there was a span of 12 bases. The CDR3 has 14 residues. In germline, CDR1 is SGHTA, CDR2 FQGNSA. The CDR3 protein is CASSLAKGARGYTF. The CDR3 nucleotides read TGTGCCAGCAGCTTAGCGAAAGGGGCTCGTGGCTACACCTTC.

The chain combines TRBV19 with TRBJ1-1; TRBD1 might be the D (6 bases). Germline lookup yields CDR1 LNHDA and CDR2 SQIVND (reference sequence). The CDR3 has 12 amino acids. Trimming removed 4 bases from V and 8 bases from J, with 11 bases in between. Here the CDR3 DNA reads TGTGCCAGTAGTAGAGGACAGCTCGAAGCTTTCTTT. Translated: CASSRGQLEAFF.

J is TRBJ2-2 and V is TRBV6-5; maybe TRBD2 (7 bases). The CDR3 contains 14 residues. The germline gives CDR1 MNHEY, CDR2 SVGAGI. V was cut by 7 bases and J by 7 bases, with 16 bases left in between. The CDR3 here is CASNLRGGSGELFF. CDR3 in DNA: TGTGCCAGCAATCTAAGGGGGGGGAGCGGGGAGCTGTTTTTT.

The chain is built from TRBV7-9 and TRBJ2-1; D is possibly TRBD2 (6 bases). The CDR3 has 14 amino acids. Per the germline V gene, CDR1 is SEHNR and CDR2 is FQNEAQ (reference sequence). Trimming left V 5 bases short and J 8 bases short, with 16 bases between. In nucleotides, the CDR3 is TGTGCCAGCAGCCTAGAGGGACTGAAGTATGAGCAGTTCTTC. This codes for CASSLEGLKYEQFF. Full variable domain (rest looked up from reference TRBV7-9 and TRBJ2-1): DTGVSQNPRHKITKRGQNVTFRCDPISEHNRLYWYRQTLGQGPEFLTYFQNEAQLEKSRLLSDRFSAERPKGSFSTLEIQRTEQGDSAMYLCASSLEGLKYEQFFGPGTRLTVL.

This sequence joins TRBV7-2 and TRBJ2-3; 8 bases fit TRBD1. CDR3 size: 18 residues. Germline V gene lookup returns CDR1 SGHTA and CDR2 FQGNSA. V lost 5 bases and J lost 6; bases outside the gene matches: 19. The CDR3 nucleotides read TGTGCCAGCAGCCCAACTAGATTGACAGGGGCACCCCCGGATACGCAGTATTTT. It codes for CASSPTRLTGAPPDTQYF.

In its sample, this clone was seen a few times. The V and J genes are TRBV27 and TRBJ2-1, with D tentatively TRBD1 (6 bases). The CDR3 extends over 13 amino acids. V gave up 3 bases and J gave up 4 bases, with 7 bases separating them. Germline V CDR1 and CDR2: MNHEY, SMNVEV (reference sequence). The CDR3 is CASSLTGYNEQFF. Here the CDR3 DNA reads TGTGCCAGCAGTTTGACAGGATACAATGAGCAGTTCTTC.

This sequence joins TRBV18 and TRBJ2-3; 7 bases agree with TRBD2. V gave up 2 bases and J gave up 6 bases; unmatched junction bases: 5. The CDR3 length is 14 residues. Germline V gives CDR1 KGHSH, CDR2 LQKENI. This CDR3 is CASSPAIAGDTQYF. CDR3 sequence (DNA): TGTGCCAGCTCACCAGCTATAGCGGGTGATACGCAGTATTTT.

This chain links TRBV5-8 with TRBJ2-3; 14 bases are a match to TRBD2. This CDR3 is 17 amino acids long. Trimming removed 3 bases from V and 5 bases from J; junction bases left unmatched: 8. Per germline, CDR1 SGHTS and CDR2 YDEGEE. The CDR3 DNA sequence: TGTGCCAGCAGCTCCGCGACTAGCGGGAGGGCTATAGATACGCAGTATTTT. Encoded protein: CASSSATSGRAIDTQYF.

The chain carries TRBV6-2 or TRBV6-3 and TRBJ1-1; D gene unclear. Per germline, CDR1 MNHEY and CDR2 SVGEGT. V was clipped by 5 bases and J by 3 bases, with 19 bases between them. The CDR3 contains 16 residues. The DNA for the CDR3 is TGTGCCAGCAGTACAATAGGAGTTGGATGGTACACTGAAGCTTTCTTT. It is translated as CASSTIGVGWYTEAFF.